A selection of T cell receptor beta chains follows, all from one sample in a study of T-cell memory formation after mild COVID-19. TCRdb ran MiXCR on the 5' RACE reads and lists one entry per CDR3 protein. The sample carries hundreds of thousands of distinct CDR3 sequences, about 16% recorded once. Material for sequencing was PBMCs or a T cell subset sorted from them (not recorded which). The receptors originated from a man younger than 35 who had mild COVID-19 (a few samples of this study predate the infection). Cell type and time point are not known. Each CDR3 is given with its conserved first and last residue. The D gene is left open where the match is weak. Not all rows give a size; the values are once, few, many and, for expanded clones, a class.

>-|few|TRBJ2-2|TRBV6-5
CASSYFEDTGELFF
TGTGCCAGCAGTTACTTCGAGGATACCGGGGAGCTGTTTTTT
>-|-|TRBJ1-1|TRBV11-2
CASSRQPRGMNTEAFF
TGTGCCAGCAGTCGGCAGCCCCGGGGAATGAACACTGAAGCTTTCTTT
>-|few|TRBJ1-5|TRBV20-1
CSAEDSWARQPQHF
TGCAGTGCAGAAGACAGCTGGGCACGGCAGCCCCAGCATTTT
>-|-|TRBJ1-2|TRBV6-2/TRBV6-3
CASRIGTRGYTF
TGTGCCAGCCGCATTGGGACCCGGGGCTACACCTTC
>-|few|TRBJ1-3|TRBV28
CASSLLLGGYTIYF
TGTGCCAGCAGTTTATTGCTGGGGGGCTACACCATATATTTT
>TRBD2|-|TRBJ2-3|TRBV11-2
CASSSFQAGGPDTQYF
TGTGCCAGCAGCTCCTTCCAAGCGGGGGGACCAGATACGCAGTATTTT
>-|many|TRBJ2-5|TRBV12-3/TRBV12-4
CASRSSGYQETQYF
TGTGCCAGCAGATCGAGCGGGTACCAAGAGACCCAGTACTTC
>-|-|TRBJ1-1|TRBV2
CASSQGSVAFF
TGTGCCAGCAGTCAAGGGTCCGTAGCTTTCTTT
>-|-|TRBJ2-5|TRBV5-5
CASSLFMGSSETQYF
TGTGCCAGCAGCTTGTTTATGGGTTCATCGGAGACCCAGTACTTC
>TRBD1|many|TRBJ2-5|TRBV11-2
CASSPEGTVETQYF
TGTGCCAGCAGCCCCGAAGGGACAGTAGAGACCCAGTACTTC
>TRBD2|few|TRBJ2-3|TRBV6-5
CASSYFGTSGGVDTQYF
TGTGCCAGCAGTTACTTCGGGACTAGCGGGGGAGTGGATACGCAGTATTTT
>TRBD1|-|TRBJ1-1|TRBV18
CASSDYQGAVTEAFF
TGTGCCAGCTCAGACTACCAGGGGGCGGTCACTGAAGCTTTCTTT
>-|-|TRBJ1-1|TRBV7-2
CASSQDQGGDTEAFF
TGTGCCAGCAGCCAAGACCAGGGAGGGGACACTGAAGCTTTCTTT
>TRBD2|few|TRBJ2-5|TRBV2
CARSGPGGGETQYF
TGTGCCAGGTCGGGCCCCGGCGGGGGAGAGACCCAGTACTTC
>-|-|TRBJ2-1|TRBV20-1
CSARQSAGYNEQFF
TGCAGTGCTAGGCAGTCAGCAGGCTACAATGAGCAGTTCTTC
>-|few|TRBJ1-1|TRBV7-9
CASKSGTEAFF
TGTGCCAGTAAATCCGGCACTGAAGCTTTCTTT
>TRBD2|-|TRBJ2-5|TRBV27
CASSFLAGVWETQYF
TGTGCCAGCAGTTTCCTAGCGGGGGTTTGGGAGACCCAGTACTTC
>TRBD2|-|TRBJ2-3|TRBV7-3
CASSVLAGGDTQYF
TGTGCCAGCAGCGTTCTAGCGGGGGGAGATACGCAGTATTTT
>-|many|TRBJ1-6|TRBV5-1
CASSGNGARNSPLHF
TGCGCCAGCAGCGGGAACGGGGCTCGGAATTCACCCCTCCACTTT
>-|-|TRBJ2-1|TRBV25-1
CASSEEEGEIYNEQFF
TGTGCCAGCAGTGAAGAAGAGGGGGAGATTTACAATGAGCAGTTCTTC
>-|-|TRBJ1-2|TRBV20-1
CSARVDRNRPYGYTF
TGCAGTGCTAGAGTAGACAGGAACCGACCGTATGGCTACACCTTC
>-|-|TRBJ2-2|TRBV5-1
CASSLCTPGELFF
TGCGCCAGCAGCTTGTGCACCCCCGGGGAGCTGTTTTTT
>-|many|TRBJ1-4|TRBV6-6
CASSYTGVATNEKLFF
TGTGCCAGCAGTTACACGGGGGTTGCAACTAATGAAAAACTGTTTTTT
>-|-|TRBJ1-1|TRBV3-1
CASSQRSEAFF
TGTGCCAGCAGCCAAAGGAGTGAAGCTTTCTTT
>-|few|TRBJ1-1|TRBV9
CASSVSGAKGTEAFF
TGTGCCAGCAGCGTATCAGGGGCTAAGGGCACTGAAGCTTTCTTT
>-|-|TRBJ1-5|TRBV21-1
CASSGDSGGPQHF
TGTGCCAGCAGCGGGGACAGCGGCGGGCCCCAGCATTTT
>-|few|TRBJ1-1|TRBV10-2
CASSEEGYTEAFF
TGCGCCAGCAGTGAGGAGGGATACACTGAAGCTTTCTTT
>-|few|TRBJ2-1|TRBV19
CASSLTGIHSNEQFF
TGTGCCAGTAGTCTAACAGGGATACATAGCAATGAGCAGTTCTTC
>-|few|TRBJ2-3|TRBV9
CASSVTPRGIGTDTQYF
TGTGCCAGCAGCGTAACCCCTCGAGGGATTGGGACAGATACGCAGTATTTT
>-|-|TRBJ1-4|TRBV4-3
CASSQDLEKLFF
TGCGCCAGCAGCCAAGATCTTGAAAAACTGTTTTTT
>-|-|TRBJ2-5|TRBV12-3/TRBV12-4
CASSDRGPGETQYF
TGTGCCAGCAGCGACCGGGGGCCGGGGGAGACCCAGTACTTC
>TRBD1|-|TRBJ1-2|TRBV29-1
CSVQGAGYTF
TGCAGCGTGCAGGGGGCTGGCTACACCTTC
>-|-|TRBJ2-3|TRBV7-2
CASSLRPGDTQYF
TGTGCCAGCAGCTTAAGGCCCGGAGATACGCAGTATTTT
>-|-|TRBJ2-1|TRBV12-3/TRBV12-4
CASSYAGSSYNEQFF
TGTGCCAGCAGCTATGCGGGGAGCTCCTACAATGAGCAGTTCTTC
>-|-|TRBJ2-1|TRBV4-2
CASSQEGSASNEQFF
TGTGCCAGCAGCCAAGAAGGGTCGGCGAGCAATGAGCAGTTCTTC
>TRBD1|-|TRBJ1-2|TRBV2
CASSAGTAMGYTF
TGTGCCAGCAGCGCTGGGACAGCTATGGGCTACACCTTC
>-|-|TRBJ1-2|TRBV15
CATSAGRTIDGYTF
TGTGCCACCAGCGCAGGCAGAACTATCGATGGCTACACCTTC
>-|-|TRBJ2-7|TRBV25-1
CASSRADSNPYEQYF
TGTGCCAGCAGTCGCGCTGACAGCAACCCCTACGAGCAGTACTTC
>-|few|TRBJ2-3|TRBV24-1
CATSDWSTKGFRDTQYF
TGTGCCACCAGTGATTGGAGCACCAAGGGGTTTAGAGATACGCAGTATTTT
>TRBD2|-|TRBJ2-1|TRBV7-3
CASSPTSGGALGNEQFF
TGTGCCAGCAGCCCAACTAGCGGGGGGGCCCTCGGCAATGAGCAGTTCTTC
>TRBD1|few|TRBJ1-1|TRBV2
CASGPTGGYTEAFF
TGTGCCAGCGGACCAACAGGGGGCTACACTGAAGCTTTCTTT
>-|few|TRBJ1-5|TRBV27
CASSLRAGASNQPQHF
TGTGCCAGCAGTTTAAGGGCAGGGGCCTCCAATCAGCCCCAGCATTTT
>-|-|TRBJ2-1|TRBV7-2
CASSLRGSGFHNEQFF
TGTGCCAGCAGCTTAAGAGGTAGCGGATTCCACAATGAGCAGTTCTTC